These 9 T cell receptor beta chains were all obtained from the same sample, sequenced in a study of molecular identifiers for immune sequencing clone quantification. A single record per CDR3 protein comes from TCRdb applying MiXCR to the PCR reads. The data contain 490,000 or so distinct CDR3 sequences, about 25% of them singletons. Sequenced sample: naive CD8+ T cells from blood, with Jurkat cell RNA spiked in. This sample's subset: FACS-sorted CD8+CD4-CCR7+CD45RA+ naive T cells. These TCRs come from a human donor in good health. Some libraries in this study had Jurkat cell RNA spiked in.

Regarding this clonotype: One base away lies a much larger clone, so this may be a sequencing read error. The J gene is TRBJ1-1, the V gene TRBV4-1; D not resolved. Looked up from germline, CDR1 is MGHRA and CDR2 is YSYEKL. V dropped 0 bases and J dropped 0 bases, with 8 bases sitting between them. The CDR3 is made up of 15 amino acids. CDR3 coding DNA: TGCGCCAGCAGCCAAGAGCTTTTAGTGAACACTGAAGCTTTCTTT. Residues: CASSQELLVNTEAFF.

This clonotype was observed a few times. The chain is built from TRBV14 and TRBJ2-1, with D possibly called TRBD1 or TRBD2 (5 bases each). The V and J ends lost 4 bases and 5 bases respectively, with 9 bases between them. CDR3 size: 13 residues. Looked up from germline, CDR1 is SGHDN and CDR2 is FVKESK. The CDR3 region is CASSPRGHNEQFF. CDR3 bases: TGTGCCAGCAGCCCGAGGGGTCACAATGAGCAGTTCTTC.

The genes are TRBV3-1 and TRBJ2-7; 11 nucleotides line up with TRBD2. CDR1 LGHDT and CDR2 YNNKEL come from the germline V gene (reference sequence). J was trimmed by 3 bases and V by 0 bases; bases with no gene match: 4. The CDR3 has 16 residues. CDR3 in amino acids: CASSQDLAGGYYEQYF. The CDR3 coding sequence is TGTGCCAGCAGCCAAGATCTAGCGGGGGGTTACTACGAGCAGTACTTC.

This chain links TRBV7-9 with TRBJ2-7, with 10 bases fitting TRBD1. The V gene's germline CDR1 is SEHNR and CDR2 FQNEAQ (reference sequence). The junction had 11 bases not matched to a gene; V was cut back by 1 base and J by 5 bases. This CDR3 region has 17 residues. CDR3 residues: CASSLGGAGQGINEQYF. Written as DNA, the CDR3 is TGTGCCAGCAGCTTAGGCGGGGCGGGACAGGGGATCAACGAGCAGTACTTC.

A word on this clonotype: This CDR3 is missing its conserved last phenylalanine or tryptophan, likely due to a read error. The rearrangement uses TRBV19 and TRBJ2-1; D is unclear. From germline, CDR1 is LNHDA and CDR2 SQIVND (reference sequence). Trimming stripped 1 base from V and 7 bases from J, with 5 bases between. The CDR3 totals 12 residues. CDR3 loop: CASSIGWNEQFL. Here the CDR3 DNA reads TGTGCCAGTAGTATAGGGTGGAATGAGCAGTTCCTC.

The genes are TRBV20-1 and TRBJ1-1; 7 positions agree with TRBD1. V trimming: 2 bases; J trimming: 6 bases; junction bases outside the gene matches: 9. From germline, CDR1 is DFQATT and CDR2 SNEGSKA (reference sequence). The CDR3 extends over 14 amino acids. The CDR3 region is CSARNRGLRAEAFF. CDR3 in DNA: TGCAGTGCTAGAAACAGGGGACTGAGGGCTGAAGCTTTCTTT.

The chain recombines TRBV27 with TRBJ1-5; D remains ambiguous. The ends were cut back, 2 bases at V and 9 bases at J, with 8 bases in the middle. The length of the CDR3 is 12 residues. Germline-derived CDR1 and CDR2 are MNHEY and SMNVEV (reference sequence). The CDR3 is CASSLPSGPQHF. CDR3 in DNA: TGTGCCAGCAGTTTACCGTCCGGGCCCCAGCATTTT.

Points on this clonotype: A read error may account for a junction end that differs from germline. This rearrangement joins TRBV6-2 or TRBV6-3 to TRBJ1-2; D gene unclear. Per germline, CDR1 MNHEY and CDR2 SVGEGT. There are 11 residues in the CDR3. The CDR3 reads CASATYYGHTF. The CDR3 coding sequence is TGTGCCAGCGCCACCTATTATGGCCACACCTTC.

This clonotype was observed a few times. This chain joins TRBV3-1 and TRBJ2-7; D is undetermined. V gave up 1 base and J gave up 6 bases, with 7 bases separating them. CDR3 length equals 12 residues. Per the germline V gene, CDR1 is LGHDT and CDR2 is YNNKEL (reference sequence). CDR3 amino acids: CASSQGFSEQYF. The CDR3, as DNA: TGTGCCAGCAGCCAAGGTTTCTCCGAGCAGTACTTC.